Here is one TCR beta chain with its context. Its matching antigen is unknown. Deletions cut 6 bases from V and 8 bases from J, with 11 bases between. The V gene's germline CDR1 is DFQATT and CDR2 SNEGSKA (reference sequence). The CDR3 is 11 residues long. Tumor samples were obtained before definitive surgery or chemotherapy. This sample was included in a study of high-grade serous ovarian cancer treatment subgroups. Whole-study context: Each sample yielded on average about 7,000 unique TCR beta rearrangements from approximately 15,000 reads. The study, taken as a whole, reports: Repertoire analysis covered CDR3 alone, not CDR1 or CDR2. These tumor repertoires lack spatial information from bulk sequencing. Same-patient tumor repertoires overlapped at about 0.095 to 0.8; different patients barely overlapped.

Profiled with immunoSEQ multiplex PCR; TCRdb holds only in-frame clones, not every one. The sample includes some 810 clones, 75% of them seen just once. The gene calls are TRBV20-1 and TRBJ2-1; a weak D match, TRBD2 (6 bases). The clonotype was recovered from a human donor with high-grade serous ovarian cancer. Sequenced sample: tumor tissue. CDR3 bases: TGCAGTGCGCCTAGCGTGGATGAGCAGTTCTTC. Translated: CSAPSVDEQFF.